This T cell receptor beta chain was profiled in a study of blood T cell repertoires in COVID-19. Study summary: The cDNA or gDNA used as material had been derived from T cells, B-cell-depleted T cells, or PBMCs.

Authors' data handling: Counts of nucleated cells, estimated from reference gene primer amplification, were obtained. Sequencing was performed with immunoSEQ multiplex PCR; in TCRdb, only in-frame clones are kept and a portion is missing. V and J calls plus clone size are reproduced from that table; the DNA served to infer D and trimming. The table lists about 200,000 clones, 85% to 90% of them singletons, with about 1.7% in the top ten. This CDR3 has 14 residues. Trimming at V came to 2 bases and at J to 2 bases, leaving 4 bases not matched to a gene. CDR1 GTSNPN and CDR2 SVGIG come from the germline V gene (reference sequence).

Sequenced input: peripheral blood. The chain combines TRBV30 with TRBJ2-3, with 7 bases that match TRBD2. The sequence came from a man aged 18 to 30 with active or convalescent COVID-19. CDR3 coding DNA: TGTGCCTGGAGTTTCACTAGCGACACAGATACGCAGTATTTT. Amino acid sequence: CAWSFTSDTDTQYF. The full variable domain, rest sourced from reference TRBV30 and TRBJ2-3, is SQTIHQWPATLVQPVGSPLSLECTVEGTSNPNLYWYRQAAGRGLQLLFYSVGIGQISSEVPQNLSASRPQDRQFILSSKKLLLSDSGFYLCAWSFTSDTDTQYFGPGTRLTVL.